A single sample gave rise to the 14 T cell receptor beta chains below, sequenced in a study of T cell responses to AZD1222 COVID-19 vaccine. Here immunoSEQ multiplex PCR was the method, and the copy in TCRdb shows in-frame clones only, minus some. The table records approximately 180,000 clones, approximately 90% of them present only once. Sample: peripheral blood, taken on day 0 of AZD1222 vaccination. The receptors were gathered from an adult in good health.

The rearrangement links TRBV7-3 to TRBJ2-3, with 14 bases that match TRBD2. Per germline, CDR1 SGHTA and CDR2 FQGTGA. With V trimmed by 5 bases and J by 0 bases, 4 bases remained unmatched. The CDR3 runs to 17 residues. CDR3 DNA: TGTGCCAGCAGCCCACGACTAGCGGGGGGGAGCACAGATACGCAGTATTTT. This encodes CASSPRLAGGSTDTQYF.

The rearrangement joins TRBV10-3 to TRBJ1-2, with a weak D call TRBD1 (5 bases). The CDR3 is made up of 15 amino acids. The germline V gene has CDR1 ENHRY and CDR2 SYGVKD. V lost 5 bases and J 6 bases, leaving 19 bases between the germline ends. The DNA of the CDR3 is TGTGCCATCAGTAGGGACCGCAGGGACGGCAATGGCTACACCTTC. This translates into CAISRDRRDGNGYTF.

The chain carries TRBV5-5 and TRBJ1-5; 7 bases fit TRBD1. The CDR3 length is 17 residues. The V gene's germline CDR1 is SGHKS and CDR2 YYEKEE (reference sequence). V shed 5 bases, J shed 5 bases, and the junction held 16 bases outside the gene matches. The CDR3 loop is CASSPSGTALLDQPQHF. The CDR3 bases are TGTGCCAGCAGTCCCTCCGGGACAGCGCTCCTCGATCAGCCCCAGCATTTT. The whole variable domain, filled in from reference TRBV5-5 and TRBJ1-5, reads DAGVTQSPTHLIKTRGQQVTLRCSPISGHKSVSWYQQVLGQGPQFIFQYYEKEERGRGNFPDRFSARQFPNYSSELNVNALLLGDSALYLCASSPSGTALLDQPQHFGDGTRLSIL.

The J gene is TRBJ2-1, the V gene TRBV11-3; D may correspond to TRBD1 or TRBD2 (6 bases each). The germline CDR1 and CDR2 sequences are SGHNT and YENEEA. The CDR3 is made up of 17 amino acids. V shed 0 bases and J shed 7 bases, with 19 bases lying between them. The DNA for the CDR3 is TGTGCCAGCAGCTTAGAATCAGCGAGGGGGGCGCTAAATGAGCAGTTCTTC. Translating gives CASSLESARGALNEQFF.

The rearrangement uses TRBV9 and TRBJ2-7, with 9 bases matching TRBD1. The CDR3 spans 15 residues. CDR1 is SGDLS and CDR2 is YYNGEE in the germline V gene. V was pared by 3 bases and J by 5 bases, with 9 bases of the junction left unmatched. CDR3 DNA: TGTGCCAGCAGCGCCACACAGGGGGCGCTGAACGAGCAGTACTTC. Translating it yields CASSATQGALNEQYF.

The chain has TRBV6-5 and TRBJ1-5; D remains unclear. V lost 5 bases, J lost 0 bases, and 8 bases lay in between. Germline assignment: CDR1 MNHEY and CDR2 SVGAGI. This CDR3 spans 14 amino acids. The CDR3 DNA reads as TGTGCCAGCAGTCTGGTTTATAGCAATCAGCCCCAGCATTTT. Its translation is CASSLVYSNQPQHF.

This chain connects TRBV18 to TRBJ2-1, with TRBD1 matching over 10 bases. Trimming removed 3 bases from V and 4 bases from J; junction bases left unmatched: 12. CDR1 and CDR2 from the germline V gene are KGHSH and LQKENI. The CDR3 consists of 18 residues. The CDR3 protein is CASSPPLKDRGKYNEQFF. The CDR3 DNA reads TGTGCCAGCTCACCCCCACTTAAGGACAGGGGGAAATACAATGAGCAGTTCTTC.

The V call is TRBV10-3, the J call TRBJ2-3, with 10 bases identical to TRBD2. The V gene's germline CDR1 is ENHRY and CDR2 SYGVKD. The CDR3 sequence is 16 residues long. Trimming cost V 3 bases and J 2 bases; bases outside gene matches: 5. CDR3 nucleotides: TGTGCCATCAGTGAAGGTAGCGGGGGGATCACAGATACGCAGTATTTT. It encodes CAISEGSGGITDTQYF.

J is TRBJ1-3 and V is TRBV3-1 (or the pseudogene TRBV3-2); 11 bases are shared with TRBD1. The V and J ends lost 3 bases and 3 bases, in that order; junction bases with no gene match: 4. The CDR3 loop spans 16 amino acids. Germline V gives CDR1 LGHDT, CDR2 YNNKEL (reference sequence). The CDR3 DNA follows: TGTGCCAGCAGCCACGGACAGGGGGCTTATGGAAACACCATATATTTT. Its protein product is CASSHGQGAYGNTIYF.

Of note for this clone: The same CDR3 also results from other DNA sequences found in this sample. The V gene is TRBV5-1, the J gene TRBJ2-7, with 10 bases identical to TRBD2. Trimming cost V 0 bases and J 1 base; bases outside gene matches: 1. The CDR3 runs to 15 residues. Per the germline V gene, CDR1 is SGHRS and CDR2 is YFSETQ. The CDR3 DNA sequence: TGCGCCAGCAGCTTGGGGACTAGCGGATCCTACGAGCAGTACTTC. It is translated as CASSLGTSGSYEQYF.

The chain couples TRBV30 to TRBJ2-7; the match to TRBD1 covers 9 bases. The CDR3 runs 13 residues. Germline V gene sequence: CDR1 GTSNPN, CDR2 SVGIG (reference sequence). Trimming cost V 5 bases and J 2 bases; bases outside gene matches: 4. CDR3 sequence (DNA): TGTGCCTGGGGGGACAGGGTACCCTACGAGCAGTACTTC. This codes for CAWGDRVPYEQYF.

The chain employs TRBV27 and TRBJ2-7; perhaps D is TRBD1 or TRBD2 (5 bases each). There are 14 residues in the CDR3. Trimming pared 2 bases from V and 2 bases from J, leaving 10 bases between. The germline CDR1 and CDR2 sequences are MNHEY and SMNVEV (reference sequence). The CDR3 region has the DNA TGTGCCAGCAGTTTAGTTAGAGGGGCCTACGAGCAGTACTTC. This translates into CASSLVRGAYEQYF.

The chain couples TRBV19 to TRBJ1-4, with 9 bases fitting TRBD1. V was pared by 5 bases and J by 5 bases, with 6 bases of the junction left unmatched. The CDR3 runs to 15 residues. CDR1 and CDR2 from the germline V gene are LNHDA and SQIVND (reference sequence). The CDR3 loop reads CASSSPGQGNEKLFF. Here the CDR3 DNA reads TGTGCCAGTAGTTCTCCGGGACAGGGAAATGAAAAACTGTTTTTT.

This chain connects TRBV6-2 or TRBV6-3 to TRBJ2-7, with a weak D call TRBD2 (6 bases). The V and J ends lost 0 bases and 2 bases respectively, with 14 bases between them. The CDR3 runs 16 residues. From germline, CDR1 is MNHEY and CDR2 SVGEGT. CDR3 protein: CASSYSAGSRPYEQYF. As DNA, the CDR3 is TGTGCCAGCAGTTACTCGGCGGGGAGTAGACCCTACGAGCAGTACTTC.